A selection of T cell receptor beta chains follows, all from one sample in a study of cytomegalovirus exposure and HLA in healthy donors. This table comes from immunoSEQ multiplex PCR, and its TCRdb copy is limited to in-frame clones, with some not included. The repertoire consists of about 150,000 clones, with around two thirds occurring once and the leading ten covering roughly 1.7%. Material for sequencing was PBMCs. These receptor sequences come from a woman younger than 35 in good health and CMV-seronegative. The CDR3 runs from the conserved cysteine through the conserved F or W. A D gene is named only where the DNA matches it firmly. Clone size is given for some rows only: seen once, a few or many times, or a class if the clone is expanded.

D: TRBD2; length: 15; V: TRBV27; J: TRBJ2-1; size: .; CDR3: CASSHTSGAYNEQFF; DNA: TGTGCCAGCAGTCATACTAGCGGGGCCTACAATGAGCAGTTCTTC
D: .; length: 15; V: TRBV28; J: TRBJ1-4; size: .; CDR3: CASSFLGATNEKLFF; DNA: TGTGCCAGCAGTTTCTTGGGAGCAACTAATGAAAAACTGTTTTTT
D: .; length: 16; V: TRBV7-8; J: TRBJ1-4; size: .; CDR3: CASSLRQVATNEKLFF; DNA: TGTGCCAGCAGCCTGAGACAGGTTGCAACTAATGAAAAACTGTTTTTT
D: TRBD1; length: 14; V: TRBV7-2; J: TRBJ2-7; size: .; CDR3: CASSLRGTAYEQYF; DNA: TGTGCCAGCAGCTTAAGAGGGACAGCCTACGAGCAGTACTTC
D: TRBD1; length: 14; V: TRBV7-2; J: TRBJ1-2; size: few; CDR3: CASSSDRGPGSYTF; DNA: TGTGCCAGCAGTTCCGACAGGGGGCCGGGGAGCTACACCTTC
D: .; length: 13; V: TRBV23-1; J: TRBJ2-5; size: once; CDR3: CASQPRGGETQYF; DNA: TGCGCCAGCCAACCAAGGGGGGGGGAGACCCAGTACTTC
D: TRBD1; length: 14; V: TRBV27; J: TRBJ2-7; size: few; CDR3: CASSWGRGKYEQYF; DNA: TGTGCCAGCAGTTGGGGCAGGGGGAAGTACGAGCAGTACTTC
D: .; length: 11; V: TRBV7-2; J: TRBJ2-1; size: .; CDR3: CASSPGFEQFF; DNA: TGTGCCAGCAGCCCGGGGTTCGAGCAGTTCTTC
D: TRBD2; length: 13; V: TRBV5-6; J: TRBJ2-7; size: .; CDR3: CASSLGTSNEQYF; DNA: TGTGCCAGCAGCTTGGGGACTAGCAACGAGCAGTACTTC
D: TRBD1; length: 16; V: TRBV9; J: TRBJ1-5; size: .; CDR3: CASSVAGQGSNQPQHF; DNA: TGTGCCAGCAGCGTAGCCGGACAGGGGAGCAATCAGCCCCAGCATTTT
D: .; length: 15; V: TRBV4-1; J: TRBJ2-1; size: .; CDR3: CASSQDQGGVSEQFF; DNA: TGCGCCAGCAGCCAAGATCAAGGCGGGGTATCTGAGCAGTTCTTC
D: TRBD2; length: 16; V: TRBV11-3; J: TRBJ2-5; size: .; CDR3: CASSLSTFSGIETQYF; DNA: TGTGCCAGCAGCTTATCCACCTTTAGCGGGATAGAGACCCAGTACTTC
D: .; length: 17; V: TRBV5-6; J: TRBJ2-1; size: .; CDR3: CASSLEGTPDSYNEQFF; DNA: TGTGCCAGCAGCTTGGAGGGGACTCCTGACTCCTACAATGAGCAGTTCTTC
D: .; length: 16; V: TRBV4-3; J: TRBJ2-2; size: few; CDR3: CASSQKGVRGTGELFF; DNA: TGCGCCAGCAGCCAAAAAGGGGTGCGGGGCACCGGGGAGCTGTTTTTT
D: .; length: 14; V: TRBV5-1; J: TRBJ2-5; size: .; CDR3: CASSLVQPKETQYF; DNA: TGCGCCAGCAGCTTGGTACAGCCCAAGGAGACCCAGTACTTC
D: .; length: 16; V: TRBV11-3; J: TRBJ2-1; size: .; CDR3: CASSLDFRNGYNEQFF; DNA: TGTGCCAGCAGCTTAGATTTTCGGAACGGGTACAATGAGCAGTTCTTC
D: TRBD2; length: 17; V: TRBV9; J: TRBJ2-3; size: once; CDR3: CASSVGTASGSTDTQYF; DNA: TGTGCCAGCAGCGTAGGAACGGCTAGCGGGAGCACAGATACGCAGTATTTT
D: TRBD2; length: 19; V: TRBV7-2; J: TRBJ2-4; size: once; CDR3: CASSLGPLAGGPAKNIQYF; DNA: TGTGCCAGCAGCTTAGGTCCCCTAGCGGGGGGGCCGGCCAAAAACATTCAGTACTTC
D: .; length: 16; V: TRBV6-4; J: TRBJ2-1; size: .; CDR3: CASTNRQGIDWYEQFF; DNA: TGTGCCAGCACAAATCGCCAGGGAATTGATTGGTATGAGCAGTTCTTC
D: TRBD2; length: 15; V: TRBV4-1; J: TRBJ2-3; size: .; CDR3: CASMMAGGTTDTQYF; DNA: TGTGCCAGCATGATGGCGGGGGGGACCACAGATACGCAGTATTTT
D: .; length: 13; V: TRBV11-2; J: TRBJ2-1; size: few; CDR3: CASSLGGYNEQFF; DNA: TGTGCCAGCAGCTTAGGAGGGTACAATGAGCAGTTCTTC
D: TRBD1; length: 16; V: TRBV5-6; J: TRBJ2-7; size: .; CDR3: CASSLAGRGLSYEQYF; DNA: TGTGCCAGCAGCTTGGCCGGCAGGGGGTTGTCCTACGAGCAGTACTTC
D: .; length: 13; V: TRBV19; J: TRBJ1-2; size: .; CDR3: CASRDGVYYGYTF; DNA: TGTGCCAGTAGAGACGGGGTCTACTATGGCTACACCTTC
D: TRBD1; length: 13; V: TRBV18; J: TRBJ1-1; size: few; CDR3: CASSPQGATEAFF; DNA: TGTGCCAGCTCACCACAGGGGGCTACTGAAGCTTTCTTT
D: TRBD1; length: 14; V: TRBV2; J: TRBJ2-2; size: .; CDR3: CASMTGVNTGELFF; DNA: TGTGCCAGCATGACAGGGGTGAACACCGGGGAGCTGTTTTTT
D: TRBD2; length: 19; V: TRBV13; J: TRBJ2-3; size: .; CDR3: CASSFQAGLAGGLGDTQYF; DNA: TGTGCCAGCAGCTTCCAGGCGGGACTAGCGGGGGGGCTGGGGGATACGCAGTATTTT
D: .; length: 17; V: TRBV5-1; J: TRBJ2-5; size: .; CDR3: CASSSSRRGGHQETQYF; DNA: TGCGCCAGCAGCTCATCCCGCAGGGGCGGACACCAAGAGACCCAGTACTTC
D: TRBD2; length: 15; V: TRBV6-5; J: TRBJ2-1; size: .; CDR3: CASSYFSGRGSEQFF; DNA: TGTGCCAGCAGTTACTTTAGCGGGAGGGGTAGTGAGCAGTTCTTC
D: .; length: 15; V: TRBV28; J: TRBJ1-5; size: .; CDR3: CASSGRDYSNQPQHF; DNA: TGTGCCAGCAGTGGGAGAGATTATAGCAATCAGCCCCAGCATTTT
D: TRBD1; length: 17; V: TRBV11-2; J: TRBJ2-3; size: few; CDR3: CASRDRTGTTSTDTQYF; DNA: TGTGCCAGCAGGGATAGGACAGGGACAACTAGCACAGATACGCAGTATTTT
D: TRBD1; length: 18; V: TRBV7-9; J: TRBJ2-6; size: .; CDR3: CASSGDRDRVAGANGLTF; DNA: TGTGCCAGCAGCGGCGACCGGGACAGGGTGGCAGGGGCCAACGGCCTGACTTTC
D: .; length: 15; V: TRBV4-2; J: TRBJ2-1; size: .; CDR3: CASSQAGRGHNEQFF; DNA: TGTGCCAGCAGCCAAGCTGGGCGGGGGCACAATGAGCAGTTCTTC
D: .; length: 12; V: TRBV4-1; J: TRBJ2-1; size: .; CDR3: CASSRTGSEQFF; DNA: TGCGCCAGCAGTCGTACAGGGAGTGAGCAGTTCTTC
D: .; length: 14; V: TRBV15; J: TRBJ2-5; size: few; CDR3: CATSRGASKETQYF; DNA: TGTGCCACCAGCAGAGGGGCCAGCAAAGAGACCCAGTACTTC
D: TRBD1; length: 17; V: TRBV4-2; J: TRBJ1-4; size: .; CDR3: CASSQEPNRGRDEKLFF; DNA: TGTGCCAGCAGCCAAGAGCCCAACAGGGGGCGGGATGAAAAACTGTTTTTT
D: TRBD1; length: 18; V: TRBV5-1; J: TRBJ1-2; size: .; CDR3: CASSLAGRGSTMGYGYTF; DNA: TGCGCCAGCAGCTTGGCGGGCAGGGGGTCGACGATGGGATATGGCTACACCTTC
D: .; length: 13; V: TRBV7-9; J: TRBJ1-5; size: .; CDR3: CASSSGLNQPQHF; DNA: TGTGCCAGCAGCTCAGGACTGAATCAGCCCCAGCATTTT
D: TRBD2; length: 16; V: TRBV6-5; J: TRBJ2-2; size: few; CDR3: CASSYRLAGNTGELFF; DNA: TGTGCCAGCAGTTATCGGCTAGCGGGGAACACCGGGGAGCTGTTTTTT
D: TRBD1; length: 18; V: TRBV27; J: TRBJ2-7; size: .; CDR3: CASSSIFGTGGPSYEQYF; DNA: TGTGCCAGCAGTTCAATATTCGGGACAGGGGGACCTTCCTACGAGCAGTACTTC
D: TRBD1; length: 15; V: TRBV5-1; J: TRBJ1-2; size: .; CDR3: CASSLQGTSYYGYTF; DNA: TGCGCCAGCAGCTTACAGGGGACAAGTTACTATGGCTACACCTTC
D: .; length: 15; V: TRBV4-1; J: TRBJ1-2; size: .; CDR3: CASSQDANRAVGYTF; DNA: TGCGCCAGCAGCCAAGATGCTAACAGGGCTGTCGGCTACACCTTC
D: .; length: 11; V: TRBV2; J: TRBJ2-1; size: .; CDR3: CASKQLNEQFF; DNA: TGTGCCAGCAAACAGTTAAATGAGCAGTTCTTC